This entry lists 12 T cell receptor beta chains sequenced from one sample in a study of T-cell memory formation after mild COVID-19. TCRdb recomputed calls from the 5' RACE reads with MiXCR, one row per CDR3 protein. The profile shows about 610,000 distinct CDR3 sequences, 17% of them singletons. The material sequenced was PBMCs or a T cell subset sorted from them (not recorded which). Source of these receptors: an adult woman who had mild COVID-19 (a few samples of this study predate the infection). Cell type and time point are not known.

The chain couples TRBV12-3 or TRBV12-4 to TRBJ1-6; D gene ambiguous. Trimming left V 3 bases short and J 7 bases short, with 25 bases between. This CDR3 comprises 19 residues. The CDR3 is CASSFLRAADEGVNSPLHF. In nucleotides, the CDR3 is TGTGCCAGCAGTTTCTTGAGGGCAGCTGATGAAGGAGTAAATTCACCCCTCCACTTT.

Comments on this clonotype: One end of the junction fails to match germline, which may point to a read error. The CDR3 loop reads CASSLEGVGTGSPLTEAFF. Here the CDR3 DNA reads TGTGCCAGCAGCCTAGAAGGGGTGGGGACAGGTTCCCCGCTCACTGAAGCTTTCTTT. This chain joins TRBV11-3 and TRBJ1-1, with 8 bases fitting TRBD1. This CDR3 comprises 19 residues. The germline V gene encodes CDR1 SGHNT and CDR2 YENEEA.

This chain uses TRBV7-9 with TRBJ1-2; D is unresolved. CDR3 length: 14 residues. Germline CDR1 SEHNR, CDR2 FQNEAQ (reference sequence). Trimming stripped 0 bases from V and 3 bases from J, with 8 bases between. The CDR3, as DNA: TGTGCCAGCAGCTTAGCGCCAGAGGACTATGGCTACACCTTC. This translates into CASSLAPEDYGYTF.

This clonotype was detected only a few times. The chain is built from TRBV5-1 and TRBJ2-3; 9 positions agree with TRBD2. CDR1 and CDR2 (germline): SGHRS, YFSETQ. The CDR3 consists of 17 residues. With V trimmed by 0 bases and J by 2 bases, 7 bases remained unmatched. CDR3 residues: CASSLGASGVSTDTQYF. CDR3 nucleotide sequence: TGCGCCAGCAGCTTGGGGGCTAGCGGGGTGTCCACAGATACGCAGTATTTT.

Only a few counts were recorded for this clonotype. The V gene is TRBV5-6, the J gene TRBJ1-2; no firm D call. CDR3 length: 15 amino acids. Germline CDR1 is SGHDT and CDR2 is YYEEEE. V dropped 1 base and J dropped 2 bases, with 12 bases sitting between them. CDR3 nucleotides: TGTGCCAGCAGCTTGAAGGGCGCGGGGAACTATGGCTACACCTTC. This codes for CASSLKGAGNYGYTF.

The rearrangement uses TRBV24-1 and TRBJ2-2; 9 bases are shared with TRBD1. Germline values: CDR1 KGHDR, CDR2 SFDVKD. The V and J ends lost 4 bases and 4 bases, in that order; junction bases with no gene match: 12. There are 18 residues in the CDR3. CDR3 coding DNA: TGTGCCACCAGTGACAGATACTACGGGACAGGGACCACCGGGGAGCTGTTTTTT. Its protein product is CATSDRYYGTGTTGELFF.

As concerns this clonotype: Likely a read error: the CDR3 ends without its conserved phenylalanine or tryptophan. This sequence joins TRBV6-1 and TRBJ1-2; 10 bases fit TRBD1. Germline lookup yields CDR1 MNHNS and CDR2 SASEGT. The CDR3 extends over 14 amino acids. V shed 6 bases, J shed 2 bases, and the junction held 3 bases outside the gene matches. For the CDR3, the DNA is TGTGCCAGCAGACGGACAGGGGGAAACTATGGCTACACCTTA. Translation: CASRRTGGNYGYTL.

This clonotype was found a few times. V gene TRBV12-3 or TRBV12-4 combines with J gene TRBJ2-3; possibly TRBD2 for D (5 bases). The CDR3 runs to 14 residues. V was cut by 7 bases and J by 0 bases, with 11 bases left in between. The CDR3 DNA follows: TGTGCCAGCATTCTTGCGGGTAGCACAGATACGCAGTATTTT. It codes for CASILAGSTDTQYF.

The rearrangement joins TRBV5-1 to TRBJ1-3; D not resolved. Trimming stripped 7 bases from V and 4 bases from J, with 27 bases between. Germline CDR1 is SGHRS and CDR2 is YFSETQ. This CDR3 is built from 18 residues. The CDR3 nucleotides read TGCGCCAGCGCCTCGCTACCCTTCGGGGTATCGTCGGGAAACACCATATATTTT. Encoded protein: CASASLPFGVSSGNTIYF.

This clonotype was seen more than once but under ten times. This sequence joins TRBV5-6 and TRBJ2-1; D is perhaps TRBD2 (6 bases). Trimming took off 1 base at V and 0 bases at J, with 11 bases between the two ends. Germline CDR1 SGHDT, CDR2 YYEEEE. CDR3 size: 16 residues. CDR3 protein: CASSLYLGGSYNEQFF. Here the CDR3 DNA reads TGTGCCAGCAGCTTGTACCTGGGAGGCTCCTACAATGAGCAGTTCTTC.

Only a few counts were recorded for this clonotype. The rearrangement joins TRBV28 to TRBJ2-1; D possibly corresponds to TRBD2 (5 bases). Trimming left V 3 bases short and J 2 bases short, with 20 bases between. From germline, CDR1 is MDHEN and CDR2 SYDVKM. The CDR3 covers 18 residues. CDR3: CASSLDGKRALAYNEQFF. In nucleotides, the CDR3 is TGTGCCAGCAGTTTGGATGGGAAGAGGGCACTAGCCTACAATGAGCAGTTCTTC.

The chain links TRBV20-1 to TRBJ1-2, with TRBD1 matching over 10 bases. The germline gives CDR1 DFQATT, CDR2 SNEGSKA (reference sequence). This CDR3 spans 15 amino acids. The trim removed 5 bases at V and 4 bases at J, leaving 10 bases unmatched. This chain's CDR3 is CSAPNRDRGTYGYTF. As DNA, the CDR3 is TGCAGTGCTCCTAACCGGGACAGGGGCACCTATGGCTACACCTTC.